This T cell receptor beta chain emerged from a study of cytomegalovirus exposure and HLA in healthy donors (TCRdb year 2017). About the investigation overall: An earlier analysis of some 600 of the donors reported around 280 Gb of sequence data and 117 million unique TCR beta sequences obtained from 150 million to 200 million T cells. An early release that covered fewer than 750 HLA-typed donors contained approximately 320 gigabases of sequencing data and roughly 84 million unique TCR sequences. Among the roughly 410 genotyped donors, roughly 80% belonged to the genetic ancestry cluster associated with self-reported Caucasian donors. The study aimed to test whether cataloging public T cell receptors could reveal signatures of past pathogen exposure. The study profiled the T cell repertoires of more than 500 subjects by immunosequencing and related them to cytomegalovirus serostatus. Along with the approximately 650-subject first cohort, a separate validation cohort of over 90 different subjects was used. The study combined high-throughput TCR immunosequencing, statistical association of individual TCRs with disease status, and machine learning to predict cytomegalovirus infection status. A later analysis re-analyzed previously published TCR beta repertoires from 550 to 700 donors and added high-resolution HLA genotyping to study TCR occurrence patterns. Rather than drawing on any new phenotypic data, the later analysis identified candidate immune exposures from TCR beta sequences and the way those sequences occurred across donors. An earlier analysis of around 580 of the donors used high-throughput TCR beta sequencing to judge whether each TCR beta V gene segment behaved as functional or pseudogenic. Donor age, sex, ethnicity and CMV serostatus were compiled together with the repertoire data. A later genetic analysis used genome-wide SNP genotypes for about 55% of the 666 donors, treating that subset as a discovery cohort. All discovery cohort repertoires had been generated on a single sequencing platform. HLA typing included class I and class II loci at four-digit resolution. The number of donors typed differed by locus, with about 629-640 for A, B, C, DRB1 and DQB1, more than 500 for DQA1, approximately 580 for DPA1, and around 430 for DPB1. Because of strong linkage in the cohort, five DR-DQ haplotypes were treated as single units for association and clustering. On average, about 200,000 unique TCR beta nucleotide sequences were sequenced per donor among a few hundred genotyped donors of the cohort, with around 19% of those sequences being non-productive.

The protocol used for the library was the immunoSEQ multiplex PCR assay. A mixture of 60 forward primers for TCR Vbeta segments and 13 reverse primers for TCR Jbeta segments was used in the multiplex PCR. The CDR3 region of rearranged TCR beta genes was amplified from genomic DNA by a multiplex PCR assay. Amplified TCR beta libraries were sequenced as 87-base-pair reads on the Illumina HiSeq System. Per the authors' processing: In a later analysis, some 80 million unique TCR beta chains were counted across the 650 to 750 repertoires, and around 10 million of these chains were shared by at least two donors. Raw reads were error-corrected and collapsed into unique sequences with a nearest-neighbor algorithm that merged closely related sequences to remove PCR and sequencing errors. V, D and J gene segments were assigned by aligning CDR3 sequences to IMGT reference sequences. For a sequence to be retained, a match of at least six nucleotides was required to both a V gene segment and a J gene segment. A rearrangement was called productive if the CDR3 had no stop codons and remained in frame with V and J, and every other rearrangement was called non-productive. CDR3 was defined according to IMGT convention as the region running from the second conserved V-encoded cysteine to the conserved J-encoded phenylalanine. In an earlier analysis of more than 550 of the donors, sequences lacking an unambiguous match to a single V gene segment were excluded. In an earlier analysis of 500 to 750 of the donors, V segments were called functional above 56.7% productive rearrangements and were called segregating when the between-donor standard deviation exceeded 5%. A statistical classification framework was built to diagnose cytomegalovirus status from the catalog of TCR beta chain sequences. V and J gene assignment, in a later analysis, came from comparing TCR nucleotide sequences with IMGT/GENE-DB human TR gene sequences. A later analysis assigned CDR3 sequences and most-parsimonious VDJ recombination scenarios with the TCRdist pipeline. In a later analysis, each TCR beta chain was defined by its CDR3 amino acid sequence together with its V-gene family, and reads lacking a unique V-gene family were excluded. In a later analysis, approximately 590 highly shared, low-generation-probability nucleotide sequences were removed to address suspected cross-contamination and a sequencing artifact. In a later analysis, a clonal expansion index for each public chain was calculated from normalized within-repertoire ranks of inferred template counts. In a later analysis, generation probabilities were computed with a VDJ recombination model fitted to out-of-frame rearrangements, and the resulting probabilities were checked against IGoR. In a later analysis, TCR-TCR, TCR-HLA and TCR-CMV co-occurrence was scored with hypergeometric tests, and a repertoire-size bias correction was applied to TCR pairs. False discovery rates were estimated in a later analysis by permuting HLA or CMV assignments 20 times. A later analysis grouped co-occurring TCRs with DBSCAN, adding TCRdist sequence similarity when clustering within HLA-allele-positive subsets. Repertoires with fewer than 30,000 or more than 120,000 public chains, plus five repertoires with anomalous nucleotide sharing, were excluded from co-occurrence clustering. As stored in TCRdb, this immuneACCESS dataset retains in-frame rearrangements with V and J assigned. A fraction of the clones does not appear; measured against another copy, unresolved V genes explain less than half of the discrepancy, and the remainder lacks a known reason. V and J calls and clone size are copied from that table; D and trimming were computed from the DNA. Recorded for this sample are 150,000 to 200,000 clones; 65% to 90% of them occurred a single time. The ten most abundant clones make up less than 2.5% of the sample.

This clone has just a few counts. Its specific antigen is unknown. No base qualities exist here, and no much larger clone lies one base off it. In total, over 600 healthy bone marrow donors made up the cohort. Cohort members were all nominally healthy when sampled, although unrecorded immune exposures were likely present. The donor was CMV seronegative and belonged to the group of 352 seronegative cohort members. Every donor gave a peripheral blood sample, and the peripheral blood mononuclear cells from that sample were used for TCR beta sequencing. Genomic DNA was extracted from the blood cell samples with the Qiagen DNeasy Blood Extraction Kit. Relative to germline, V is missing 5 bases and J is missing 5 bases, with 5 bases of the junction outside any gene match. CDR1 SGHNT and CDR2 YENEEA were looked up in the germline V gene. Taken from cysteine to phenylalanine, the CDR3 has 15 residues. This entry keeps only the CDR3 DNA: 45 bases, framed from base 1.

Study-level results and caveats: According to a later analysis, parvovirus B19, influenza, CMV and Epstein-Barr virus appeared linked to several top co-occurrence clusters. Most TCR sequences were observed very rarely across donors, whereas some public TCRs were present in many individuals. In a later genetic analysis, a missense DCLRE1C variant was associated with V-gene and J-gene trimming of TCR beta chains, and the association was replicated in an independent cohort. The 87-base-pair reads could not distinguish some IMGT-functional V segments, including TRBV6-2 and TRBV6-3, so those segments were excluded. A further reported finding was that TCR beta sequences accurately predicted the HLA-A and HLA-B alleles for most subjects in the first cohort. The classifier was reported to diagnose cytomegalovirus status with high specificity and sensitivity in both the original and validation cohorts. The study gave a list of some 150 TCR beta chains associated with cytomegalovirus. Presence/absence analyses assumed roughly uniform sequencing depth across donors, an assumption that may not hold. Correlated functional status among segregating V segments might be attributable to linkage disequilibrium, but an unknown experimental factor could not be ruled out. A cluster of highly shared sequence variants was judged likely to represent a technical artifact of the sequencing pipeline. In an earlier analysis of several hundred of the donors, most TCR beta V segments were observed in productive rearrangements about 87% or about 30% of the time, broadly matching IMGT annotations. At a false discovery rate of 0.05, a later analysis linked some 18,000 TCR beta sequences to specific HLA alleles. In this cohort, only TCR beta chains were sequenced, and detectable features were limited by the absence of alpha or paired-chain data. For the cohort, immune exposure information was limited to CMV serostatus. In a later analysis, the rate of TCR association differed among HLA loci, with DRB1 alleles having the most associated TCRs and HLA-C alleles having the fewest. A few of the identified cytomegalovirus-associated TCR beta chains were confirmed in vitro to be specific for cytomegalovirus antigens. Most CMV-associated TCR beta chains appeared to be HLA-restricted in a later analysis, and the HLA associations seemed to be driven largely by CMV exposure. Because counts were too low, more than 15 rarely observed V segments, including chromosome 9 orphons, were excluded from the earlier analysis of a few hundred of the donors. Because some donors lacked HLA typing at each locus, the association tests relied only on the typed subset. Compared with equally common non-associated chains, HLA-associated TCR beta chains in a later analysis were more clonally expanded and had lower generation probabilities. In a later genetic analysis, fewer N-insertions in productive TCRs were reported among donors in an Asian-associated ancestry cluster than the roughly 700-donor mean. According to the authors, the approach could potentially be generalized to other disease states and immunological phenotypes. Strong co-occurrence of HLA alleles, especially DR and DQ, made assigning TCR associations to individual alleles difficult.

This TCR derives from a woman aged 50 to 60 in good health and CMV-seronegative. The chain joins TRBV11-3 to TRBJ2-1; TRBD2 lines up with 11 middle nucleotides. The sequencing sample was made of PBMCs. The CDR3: CASSKTSGSNNEQFF. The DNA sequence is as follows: TGTGCCAGCAGCAAAACTAGCGGGAGTAACAATGAGCAGTTCTTC. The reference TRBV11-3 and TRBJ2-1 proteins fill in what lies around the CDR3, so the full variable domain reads EAGVVQSPRYKIIEKKQPVAFWCNPISGHNTLYWYLQNLGQGPELLIRYENEEAVDDSQLPKDRFSAERLKGVDSTLKIQPAELGDSAVYLCASSKTSGSNNEQFFGPGTRLTVL.